This TCR beta chain was identified in a study of T-cell memory formation after mild COVID-19. Study details: Clustering of TCRs was largely donor specific.

At least ten counts were recorded for this clonotype. Its antigen is currently unknown. After 5'RACE with constant-segment primers, TCR alpha and TCR beta cDNA libraries carrying sample barcodes and UMIs were obtained. TCRdb re-analysed the 5' RACE reads in MiXCR, keeping a single row per CDR3 protein. The repertoire holds roughly 560,000 distinct CDR3 sequences, with about 20% as singletons. Study outcomes and limitations: Cross-reactive memory apparently joined, as some responding clones appeared in pre-infection memory. Nothing confirmed that second-wave clones peaking on day 37 were specific for SARS-CoV-2.

Germline CDR1 LGHNA, CDR2 YNFKEQ. CDR3 size: 16 residues. Trimming removed 3 bases at V and 2 bases at J, with 14 bases between. The sample comprised PBMCs or a T cell subset sorted from them (not recorded which). The receptor was derived from an adult woman who had mild COVID-19 (a few samples of this study predate the infection). Cell type and time point are not known. The rearrangement uses TRBV4-2 and TRBJ1-5; a weak D match, TRBD1 (5 bases). The CDR3 DNA reads TGTGCCAGCAGCCACTCGACAGCCCCAGGCAATCAGCCCCAGCATTTT. Protein sequence: CASSHSTAPGNQPQHF.